This T cell receptor beta chain was sequenced during a study of cytomegalovirus exposure and HLA in healthy donors. The CDR3 length is 16 residues. Unmatched junction bases numbered 12, after V lost 0 bases and J lost 5 bases. From germline, CDR1 is GTSNPN and CDR2 SVGIG (reference sequence). PCR used 60 Vbeta primers and 13 Jbeta primers. Libraries were prepared by immunoSEQ multiplex PCR; TCRdb keeps only in-frame clonotypes and omits some of them. The sample yields 150,000 or so clones, about four fifths seen once. A note on this clone: Its antigen is undetermined.

Study observations and caveats: Certain indistinguishable V segments, among them TRBV6-2 and TRBV6-3, were excluded.

The rearrangement links TRBV30 to TRBJ2-5, with 7 positions matching TRBD1. The specimen was PBMCs. This receptor was taken from a young man in good health and CMV-seronegative. CDR3 nucleotide sequence: TGTGCCTGGAGTGTACGGATAGGGGGCTCTTTGGAGACCCAGTACTTC. This codes for CAWSVRIGGSLETQYF.